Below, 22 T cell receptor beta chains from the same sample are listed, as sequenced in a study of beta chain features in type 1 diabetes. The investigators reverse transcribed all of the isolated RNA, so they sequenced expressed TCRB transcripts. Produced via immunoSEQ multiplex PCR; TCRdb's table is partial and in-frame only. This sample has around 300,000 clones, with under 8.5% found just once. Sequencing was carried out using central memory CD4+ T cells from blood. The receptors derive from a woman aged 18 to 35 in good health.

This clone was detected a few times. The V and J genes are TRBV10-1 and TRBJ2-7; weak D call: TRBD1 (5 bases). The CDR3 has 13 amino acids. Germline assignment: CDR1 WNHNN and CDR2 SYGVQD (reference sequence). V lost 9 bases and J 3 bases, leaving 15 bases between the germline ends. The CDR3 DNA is TGCGCCAGGCTTCAGGGTTTCAGCTACGAGCAGTACGTC. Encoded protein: CARLQGFSYEQYV.

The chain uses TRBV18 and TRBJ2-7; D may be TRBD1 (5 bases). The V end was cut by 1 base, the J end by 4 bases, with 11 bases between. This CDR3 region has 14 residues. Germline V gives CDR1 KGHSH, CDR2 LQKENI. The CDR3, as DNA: TGTGCCAGCTCACCACGGGGCAGAGTTTACGAGCAGTACTTC. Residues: CASSPRGRVYEQYF.

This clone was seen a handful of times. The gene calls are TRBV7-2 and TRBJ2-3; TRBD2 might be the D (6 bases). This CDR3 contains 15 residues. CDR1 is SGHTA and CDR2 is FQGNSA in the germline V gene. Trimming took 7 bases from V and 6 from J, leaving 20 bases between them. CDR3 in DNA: TGTGCCAGCAACGTAGCGGTTTTAAGCGCCGATACGCAGTATTTT. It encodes CASNVAVLSADTQYF.

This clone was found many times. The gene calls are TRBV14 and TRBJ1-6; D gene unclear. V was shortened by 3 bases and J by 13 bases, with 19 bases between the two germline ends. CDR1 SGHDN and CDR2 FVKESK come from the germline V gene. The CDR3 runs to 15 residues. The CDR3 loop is CASSQAAALNFPLHF. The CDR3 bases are TGTGCCAGCAGCCAGGCGGCAGCGTTAAATTTCCCCCTCCACTTT.

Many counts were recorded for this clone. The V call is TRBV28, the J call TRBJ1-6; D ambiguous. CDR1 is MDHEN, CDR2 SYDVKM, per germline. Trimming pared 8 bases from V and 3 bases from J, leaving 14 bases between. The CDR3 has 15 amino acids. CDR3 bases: TGTGCCAGCGTATCAGACGGGGTCTATAATTCACCCCTCCACTTT. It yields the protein CASVSDGVYNSPLHF.

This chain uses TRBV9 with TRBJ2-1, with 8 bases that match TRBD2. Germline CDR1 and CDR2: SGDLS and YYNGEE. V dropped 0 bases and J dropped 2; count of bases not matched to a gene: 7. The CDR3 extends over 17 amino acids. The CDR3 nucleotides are TGTGCCAGCAGCGTAGGAGGGGCGCGGGGGGCCTACAATGAGCAGTTCTTC. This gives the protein CASSVGGARGAYNEQFF.

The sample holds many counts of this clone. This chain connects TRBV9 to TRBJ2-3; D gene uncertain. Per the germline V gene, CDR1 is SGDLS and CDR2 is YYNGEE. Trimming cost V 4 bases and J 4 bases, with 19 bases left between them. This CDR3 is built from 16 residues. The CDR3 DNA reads TGTGCCAGCAGCACCCGGGCCGGTATTGGGGCAGATACGCAGTATTTT. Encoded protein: CASSTRAGIGADTQYF. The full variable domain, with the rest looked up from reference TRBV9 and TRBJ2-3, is DSGVTQTPKHLITATGQRVTLRCSPRSGDLSVYWYQQSLDQGLQFLIQYYNGEERAKGNILERFSAQQFPDLHSELNLSSLELGDSALYFCASSTRAGIGADTQYFGPGTRLTVL.

The CDR3 reads CASSGGAPRMETQYF. CDR3 in DNA: TGTGCCAGCAGCGGTGGGGCCCCCCGCATGGAGACCCAGTACTTC. V is TRBV5-4 and J is TRBJ2-5; D might be TRBD1 (5 bases). This CDR3 has 15 residues. Trimming cost V 4 bases and J 5 bases, with 18 bases left between them. The germline CDR1 and CDR2 sequences are SGHNT and YYREEE (reference sequence).

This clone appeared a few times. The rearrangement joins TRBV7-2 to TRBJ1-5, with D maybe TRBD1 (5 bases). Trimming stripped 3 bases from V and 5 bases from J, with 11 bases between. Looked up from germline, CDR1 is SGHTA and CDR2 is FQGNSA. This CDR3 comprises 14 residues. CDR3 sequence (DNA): TGTGCCAGCAGCTTGCTCGGGGCGGATCAGCCCCAGCATTTT. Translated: CASSLLGADQPQHF.

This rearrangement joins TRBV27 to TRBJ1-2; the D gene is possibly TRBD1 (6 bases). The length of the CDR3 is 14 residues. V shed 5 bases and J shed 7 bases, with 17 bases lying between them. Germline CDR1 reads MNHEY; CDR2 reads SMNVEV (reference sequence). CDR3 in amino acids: CASSTHREGFGYTF. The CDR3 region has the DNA TGTGCCAGCAGTACCCACAGGGAGGGCTTTGGCTACACCTTC.

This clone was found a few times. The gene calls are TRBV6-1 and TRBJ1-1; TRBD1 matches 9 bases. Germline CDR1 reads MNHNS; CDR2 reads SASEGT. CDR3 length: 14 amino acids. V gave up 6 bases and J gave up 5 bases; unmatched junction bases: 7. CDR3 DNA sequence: TGTGCCAGCAGACCGGGACAGGGTAATACTGAAGCTTTCTTT. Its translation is CASRPGQGNTEAFF.

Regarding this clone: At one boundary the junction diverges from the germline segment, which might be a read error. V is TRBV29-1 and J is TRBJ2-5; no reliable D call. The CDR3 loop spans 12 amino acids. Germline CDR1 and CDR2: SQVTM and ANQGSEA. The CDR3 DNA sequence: TGCAACGTTGAAAAGTTCCAAGAGACCCAGTACTTC. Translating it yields CNVEKFQETQYF.

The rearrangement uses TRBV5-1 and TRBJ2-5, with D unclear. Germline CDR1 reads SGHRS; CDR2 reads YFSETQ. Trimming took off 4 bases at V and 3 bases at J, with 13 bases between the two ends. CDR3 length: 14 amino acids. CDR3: CASSPASTEETQYF. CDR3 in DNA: TGCGCCAGCAGCCCCGCGTCGACTGAAGAGACCCAGTACTTC.

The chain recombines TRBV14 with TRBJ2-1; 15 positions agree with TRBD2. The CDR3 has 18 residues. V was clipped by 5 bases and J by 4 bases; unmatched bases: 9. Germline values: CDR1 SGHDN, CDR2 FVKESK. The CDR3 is CASSFGLAGGPRYNEQFF. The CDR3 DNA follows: TGTGCCAGCAGCTTCGGACTAGCGGGAGGGCCCCGTTACAATGAGCAGTTCTTC.

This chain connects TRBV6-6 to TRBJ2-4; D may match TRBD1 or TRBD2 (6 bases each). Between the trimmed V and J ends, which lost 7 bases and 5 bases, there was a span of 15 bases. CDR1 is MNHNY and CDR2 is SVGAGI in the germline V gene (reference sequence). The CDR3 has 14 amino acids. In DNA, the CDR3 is TGTGCCAGCACGCCGACGGGGGCCCAAAACATTCAGTACTTC. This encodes CASTPTGAQNIQYF.

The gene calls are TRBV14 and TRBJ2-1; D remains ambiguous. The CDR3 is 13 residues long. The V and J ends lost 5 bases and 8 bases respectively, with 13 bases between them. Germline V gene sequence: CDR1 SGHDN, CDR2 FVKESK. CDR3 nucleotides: TGTGCCAGCAGCTACTCACTTCTATATGAGCAGTTCTTC. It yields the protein CASSYSLLYEQFF. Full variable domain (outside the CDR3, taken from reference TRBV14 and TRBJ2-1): EAGVTQFPSHSVIEKGQTVTLRCDPISGHDNLYWYRRVMGKEIKFLLHFVKESKQDESGMPNNRFLAERTGGTYSTLKVQPAELEDSGVYFCASSYSLLYEQFFGPGTRLTVL.

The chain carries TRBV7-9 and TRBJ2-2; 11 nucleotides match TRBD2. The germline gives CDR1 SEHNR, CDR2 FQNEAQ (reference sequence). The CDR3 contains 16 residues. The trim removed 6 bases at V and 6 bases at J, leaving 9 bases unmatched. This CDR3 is CASRRTSGRTAGELFF. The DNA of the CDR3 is TGTGCCAGCAGGAGAACTAGCGGGAGAACGGCCGGGGAGCTGTTTTTT.

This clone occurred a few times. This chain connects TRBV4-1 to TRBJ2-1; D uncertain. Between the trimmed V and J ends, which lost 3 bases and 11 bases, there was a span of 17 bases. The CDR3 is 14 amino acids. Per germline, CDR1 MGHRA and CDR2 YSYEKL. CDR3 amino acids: CASSHPLLGRQQFF. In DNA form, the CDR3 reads TGCGCCAGCAGCCACCCCCTGCTAGGTCGTCAGCAGTTCTTC.

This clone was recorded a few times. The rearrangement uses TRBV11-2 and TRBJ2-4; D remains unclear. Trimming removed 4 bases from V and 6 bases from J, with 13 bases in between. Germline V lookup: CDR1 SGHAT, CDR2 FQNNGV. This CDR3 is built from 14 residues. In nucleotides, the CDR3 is TGTGCCAGCAGCTCCCTCATGTCAACAAACATTCAGTACTTC. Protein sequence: CASSSLMSTNIQYF. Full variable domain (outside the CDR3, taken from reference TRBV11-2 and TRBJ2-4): EAGVAQSPRYKIIEKRQSVAFWCNPISGHATLYWYQQILGQGPKLLIQFQNNGVVDDSQLPKDRFSAERLKGVDSTLKIQPAKLEDSAVYLCASSSLMSTNIQYFGAGTRLSVL.

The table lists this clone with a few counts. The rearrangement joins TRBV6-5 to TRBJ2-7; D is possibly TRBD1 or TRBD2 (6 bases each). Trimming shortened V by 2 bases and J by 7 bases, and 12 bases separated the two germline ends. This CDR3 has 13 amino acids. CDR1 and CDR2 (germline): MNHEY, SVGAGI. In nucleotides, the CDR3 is TGTGCCAGCAGTTACCCCGGGGGCAGTGAGCAGTACTTC. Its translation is CASSYPGGSEQYF.

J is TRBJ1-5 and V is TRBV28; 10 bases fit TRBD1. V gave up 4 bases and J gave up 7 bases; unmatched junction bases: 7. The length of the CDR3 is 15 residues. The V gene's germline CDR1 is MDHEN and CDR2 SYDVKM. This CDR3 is CASSSTGTGVQPQHF. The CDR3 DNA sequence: TGTGCCAGCAGTTCGACTGGGACAGGGGTCCAGCCCCAGCATTTT.

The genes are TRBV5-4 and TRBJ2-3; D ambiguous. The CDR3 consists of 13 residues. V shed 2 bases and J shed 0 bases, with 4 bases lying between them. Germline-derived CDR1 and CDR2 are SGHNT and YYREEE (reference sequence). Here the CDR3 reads CASSFPSTDTQYF. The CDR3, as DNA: TGTGCCAGCAGCTTCCCTAGCACAGATACGCAGTATTTT. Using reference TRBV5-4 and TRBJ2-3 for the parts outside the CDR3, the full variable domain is ETGVTQSPTHLIKTRGQQVTLRCSSQSGHNTVSWYQQALGQGPQFIFQYYREEENGRGNFPPRFSGLQFPNYSSELNVNALELDDSALYLCASSFPSTDTQYFGPGTRLTVL.